This is a list of T cell receptor beta chains from one sample in a study of blood T cell repertoires in COVID-19. Clones were sequenced by immunoSEQ multiplex PCR, and TCRdb holds only the in-frame ones, with some missing. The table records about 110,000 clones, roughly 80% of them present only once. Sequencing was performed on peripheral blood. The receptors originated from a man aged 70-80 years with acute or convalescent COVID-19. The CDR3 runs from the conserved cysteine through the conserved F or W. The D gene is left open where the match is weak. Where a row states a size, it is once, few, many or the class of an expanded clone; other rows omit it.

cdr3_length	d_call	clone_size	v_call	j_call	cdr3_nt	cdr3_aa
13	-	once	TRBV7-8	TRBJ1-2	TGTGCCAGCAGCTTTGACCAGGGGAGCGGCTACACCTTC	CASSFDQGSGYTF
15	-	-	TRBV20-1	TRBJ1-6	TGCAGTGCTAGTAGGCCCAGAGGCGGGGAATCACCCCTCCACTTT	CSASRPRGGESPLHF
17	-	-	TRBV4-1	TRBJ1-5	TGCGCCAGCAGCCAAGAAGCCCTAGGTGCGGGGAATCAGCCCCAGCATTTT	CASSQEALGAGNQPQHF
12	TRBD1	-	TRBV27	TRBJ1-2	TGTGCCAGCAGTGGGACAGGGGGCTTCTACACCTTC	CASSGTGGFYTF
17	TRBD2	once	TRBV5-5	TRBJ2-7	TGTGCCAGTTTAAGCCGTGCGATCGCGGGAGGGACCTACGAGCAGTACTTC	CASLSRAIAGGTYEQYF
17	-	-	TRBV6-1	TRBJ1-3	TGTGCCAGCAGTGGGAGGACGGGCCTTATCTCTGGAAACACCATATATTTT	CASSGRTGLISGNTIYF
15	TRBD1	-	TRBV19	TRBJ2-2	TGTGCCAGTAGCTTCGGGACAGGGGGCACCGGGGAGCTGTTTTTT	CASSFGTGGTGELFF
21	TRBD2	-	TRBV9	TRBJ2-1	TGTGCCAGCAGCGGATCACGATTGCAATTGGCCGTGGGAGGGATGCACAATGAGCAGTTCTTC	CASSGSRLQLAVGGMHNEQFF
12	-	-	TRBV25-1	TRBJ2-7	TGTGCCAGCAGTAGGAGTACGGGGGAGCAGTACTTC	CASSRSTGEQYF
14	TRBD1	-	TRBV9	TRBJ2-7	TGTGCCAGCAGCAGCGGACAGGGAGCCTACGAGCAGTACTTC	CASSSGQGAYEQYF
17	TRBD1	-	TRBV5-6	TRBJ2-1	TGTGCCAGCAGCCCCCGGCAGGGGGCCGTGGATTACAATGAGCAGTTCTTC	CASSPRQGAVDYNEQFF
16	-	-	TRBV11-3	TRBJ1-3	TGTGCCACTCCCTGCGGGTCCGAACTCTTTGGAAACACCATATATTTT	CATPCGSELFGNTIYF
11	-	-	TRBV9	TRBJ2-2	TGTGCCAGCCAGGGGTCCGGGGAGCTGTTTTTT	CASQGSGELFF
19	TRBD2	-	TRBV28	TRBJ2-5	TGTGCCAGCAGTTCTGACTCGAGCGGGATGATCCTGTACCAAGAGACCCAGTACTTC	CASSSDSSGMILYQETQYF
13	-	-	TRBV7-2	TRBJ1-5	TGTGCCAGCAGCTACAGGGAGAATCAGCCCCAGCATTTT	CASSYRENQPQHF
11	-	-	TRBV6-5	TRBJ1-2	TGTGCCAGCAGCCTGACGGAGGGCTACACCTTC	CASSLTEGYTF
12	-	once	TRBV7-9	TRBJ2-7	TGTGCCACTAGGTCGGGTGCCTACGAGCAGTACTTC	CATRSGAYEQYF
17	TRBD2	-	TRBV2	TRBJ2-1	TGTGCCAGCAGGCAAGGACTAGCGGGGGGGACGTACAATGAGCAGTTCTTC	CASRQGLAGGTYNEQFF
16	-	once	TRBV11-2	TRBJ2-1	TGTGCCAGCACCCCCGAGGGAGGTAACAGGGGAAATGAGCAGTTCTTC	CASTPEGGNRGNEQFF
15	-	-	TRBV5-1	TRBJ2-3	TGCGCCAGCAGATTTGGAGCTAGCGCCACAGATACGCAGTATTTT	CASRFGASATDTQYF
15	-	-	TRBV5-5	TRBJ2-7	TGTGCCAGCAGCTTGGCTGGGCAGACCACCTACGAGCAGTACTTC	CASSLAGQTTYEQYF
14	-	-	TRBV30	TRBJ2-1	TGTGCCCGGGAGACAGGCTTCTCCTACAATGAGCAGTTCTTC	CARETGFSYNEQFF
15	-	-	TRBV28	TRBJ2-1	TGTGCCAGCAGTTTCAATCACAGGATCTACAATGAGCAGTTCTTC	CASSFNHRIYNEQFF